The 19 T cell receptor beta chains presented below share a single source sample, sequenced in a study of blood T cell repertoires in COVID-19. TCRdb's copy holds only in-frame clones and misses some; the assay was immunoSEQ multiplex PCR. This table has about 45,000 clones, more than 80% appearing once. The specimen was peripheral blood. The receptors come from a man at least 80 years old in a cohort sampled during active COVID-19.

The chain links TRBV3-1 (or the pseudogene TRBV3-2) to TRBJ2-3, with 9 bases identical to TRBD2. The CDR3 covers 15 residues. With V trimmed by 2 bases and J by 4 bases, 4 bases remained unmatched. Germline assignment: CDR1 LGHDT and CDR2 YNNKEL (reference sequence). For the CDR3, the DNA is TGTGCCAGCAGCCAACGCGGGGGGGGCCCAGATACGCAGTATTTT. It encodes CASSQRGGGPDTQYF.

This clone is a singleton in its sample. The chain employs TRBV15 and TRBJ1-3; TRBD1 might be the D (6 bases). The V and J ends lost 0 bases and 10 bases respectively, with 7 bases between them. Germline CDR1 is LNHNV and CDR2 is YYDKDF (reference sequence). The CDR3 sequence is 12 residues long. CDR3 in DNA: TGTGCCACCAGCAGAGACCAGGGGACCATATATTTT. Translated, it gives CATSRDQGTIYF.

The rearrangement uses TRBV7-9 and TRBJ1-3, with D perhaps TRBD1 (5 bases). This CDR3 comprises 15 residues. Germline V gives CDR1 SEHNR, CDR2 FQNEAQ (reference sequence). V was clipped by 3 bases and J by 3 bases, with 12 bases between them. The CDR3 coding sequence is TGTGCCAGCAGCTTGAGCAGGGTTCGTGGAAACACCATATATTTT. Its protein product is CASSLSRVRGNTIYF.

V usage is TRBV3-1 (or the pseudogene TRBV3-2) and J usage is TRBJ2-1; 7 nucleotides match TRBD1. CDR3 length equals 15 residues. Germline lookup yields CDR1 LGHDT and CDR2 YNNKEL (reference sequence). After removal of 0 bases from V and 4 bases from J, the junction contained 3 bases not matched to a gene. The CDR3 sequence: CASSQDQDRYNEQFF. The CDR3 DNA follows: TGTGCCAGCAGCCAAGATCAGGACAGGTACAATGAGCAGTTCTTC.

J is TRBJ1-2 and V is TRBV2; D call uncertain. Trimming stripped 6 bases from V and 2 bases from J, with 13 bases between. This CDR3 is 14 amino acids long. Germline lookup yields CDR1 SNHLY and CDR2 FYNNEI. CDR3 sequence reads: CASSENNLNYGYTF. CDR3 nucleotides: TGTGCCAGCAGCGAAAACAACCTCAACTATGGCTACACCTTC.

The chain recombines TRBV28 with TRBJ2-1; 9 bases agree with TRBD2. V was pared by 6 bases and J by 5 bases, with 11 bases of the junction left unmatched. Germline V gene lookup returns CDR1 MDHEN and CDR2 SYDVKM. CDR3 size: 16 residues. The chain's CDR3 is CASRVSGRGGHNEQFF. CDR3 DNA sequence: TGTGCCAGCAGGGTTAGCGGGAGAGGAGGACACAATGAGCAGTTCTTC.

J is TRBJ2-2 and V is TRBV7-2; a weak D match, TRBD2 (6 bases). V was clipped by 3 bases and J by 2 bases, with 7 bases between them. The CDR3 is made up of 14 amino acids. From germline, CDR1 is SGHTA and CDR2 FQGNSA. The CDR3 here is CASSLGLNTGELFF. The CDR3 DNA is TGTGCCAGCAGCTTGGGACTCAACACCGGGGAGCTGTTTTTT.

The J gene is TRBJ2-1, the V gene TRBV19; perhaps TRBD1 as D (6 bases). From germline, CDR1 is LNHDA and CDR2 SQIVND (reference sequence). The length of the CDR3 is 15 residues. Trimming cost V 4 bases and J 4 bases, with 14 bases left between them. As DNA, the CDR3 is TGTGCCAGTAGTAATCAGGGTAGGGGGTACAATGAGCAGTTCTTC. This translates into CASSNQGRGYNEQFF.

This chain uses TRBV6-6 with TRBJ1-6, with TRBD1 matching over 8 bases. The germline V gene encodes CDR1 MNHNY and CDR2 SVGAGI (reference sequence). V was pared by 7 bases and J by 9 bases, with 8 bases of the junction left unmatched. The CDR3 consists of 14 residues. CDR3 protein: CASTVDRAASPLHF. CDR3 coding DNA: TGTGCCAGCACCGTGGACAGGGCGGCTTCACCCCTCCACTTT.

The rearrangement uses TRBV28 and TRBJ2-7, with 7 bases that match TRBD1. Germline CDR1 is MDHEN and CDR2 is SYDVKM. V shed 5 bases and J 5 bases; nucleotides not matched to a gene: 15. The CDR3 sequence is 16 residues long. CDR3 loop: CASSLNPGQGGHEQYF. In nucleotides, the CDR3 is TGTGCCAGCAGTCTCAATCCGGGACAAGGGGGCCACGAGCAGTACTTC.

This clone was recorded once. The chain uses TRBV3-1 (or the pseudogene TRBV3-2) and TRBJ1-4; 7 positions match TRBD1. Germline V gene data show CDR1 as LGHDT and CDR2 as YNNKEL (reference sequence). This CDR3 is 14 amino acids long. V was pared by 4 bases and J by 2 bases, with 1 base of the junction left unmatched. The CDR3 sequence is CASSLQGTNEKLFF. CDR3 coding DNA: TGTGCCAGCAGCCTACAGGGGACTAATGAAAAACTGTTTTTT.

The rearrangement joins TRBV2 to TRBJ1-4; D not resolved. V was trimmed by 4 bases and J by 7 bases, leaving 10 bases between them. The CDR3 covers 13 residues. Germline V CDR1 and CDR2: SNHLY, FYNNEI. The chain's CDR3 is CASSVREGEKLFF. In nucleotides, the CDR3 is TGTGCCAGCAGTGTAAGGGAGGGTGAAAAACTGTTTTTT.

The chain links TRBV19 to TRBJ1-4, with D possibly being TRBD1 (5 bases). Trimming stripped 1 base from V and 3 bases from J, with 15 bases between. Germline V CDR1 and CDR2: LNHDA, SQIVND (reference sequence). The length of the CDR3 is 17 residues. CDR3 sequence: CASSIVQGLEANEKLFF. The CDR3 bases are TGTGCCAGTAGTATAGTCCAGGGCTTGGAAGCTAATGAAAAACTGTTTTTT.

This clone was detected a few times. The chain links TRBV10-2 to TRBJ2-1, with 10 bases lining up with TRBD2. Germline V gene sequence: CDR1 WSHSY, CDR2 SAAADI. The ends lost 7 bases at V and 6 bases at J; junction bases unmatched: 6. The CDR3 is 14 amino acids. CDR3 residues: CASNPGTSANEQFF. In DNA, the CDR3 is TGCGCCAGCAACCCCGGGACTAGCGCCAATGAGCAGTTCTTC.

This chain connects TRBV18 to TRBJ2-1; 10 bases are a match to TRBD2. Per germline, CDR1 KGHSH and CDR2 LQKENI. The ends lost 2 bases at V and 9 bases at J; junction bases unmatched: 4. This CDR3 is built from 14 residues. The CDR3 DNA sequence: TGTGCCAGCTCACCAGAGCGGGAGGGTTCTGAGCAGTTCTTC. Residues: CASSPEREGSEQFF.

J is TRBJ1-2 and V is TRBV5-4, with 7 nucleotides matching TRBD1. This CDR3 has 15 amino acids. V was clipped by 4 bases and J by 3 bases; unmatched bases: 9. Germline values: CDR1 SGHNT, CDR2 YYREEE (reference sequence). The CDR3 DNA reads as TGTGCCAGCAGCAAAGGACAGGACCCTGACTATGGCTACACCTTC. This sequence encodes CASSKGQDPDYGYTF.

This clone was detected a few times. The gene calls are TRBV10-3 and TRBJ1-5; D unclear. V was clipped by 0 bases and J by 5 bases, with 5 bases between them. This CDR3 is built from 13 residues. The germline V gene has CDR1 ENHRY and CDR2 SYGVKD. As DNA, the CDR3 is TGTGCCATCAGTGAGTCCCGGGATCAGCCCCAGCATTTT. Translation: CAISESRDQPQHF.

The chain employs TRBV28 and TRBJ2-3; D is unclear. Germline CDR1 MDHEN, CDR2 SYDVKM. CDR3 length: 12 residues. V lost 7 bases and J 0 bases, leaving 5 bases between the germline ends. CDR3 in DNA: TGTGCCAGCACACGGAGCACAGATACGCAGTATTTT. Its translation is CASTRSTDTQYF.

The chain recombines TRBV7-2 with TRBJ2-7; 8 bases are a match to TRBD2. The V segment lost 4 bases and the J segment 5 bases; nucleotides outside the gene matches: 19. The CDR3 spans 18 residues. The germline V gene encodes CDR1 SGHTA and CDR2 FQGNSA. The CDR3 reads CASSSGGVAARRRDEQYF. DNA of the CDR3: TGTGCCAGCAGCTCGGGGGGGGTAGCGGCCCGGAGAAGGGACGAGCAGTACTTC.